This T cell receptor beta chain was recorded in a study of OX40 agonist ivuxolimab in advanced cancers. Sequencing used immunoSEQ multiplex PCR; TCRdb keeps in-frame clones, though not all of them. The repertoire holds 85,000 to 130,000 clones, with less than 95% as singletons. CDR1 SEHNR and CDR2 FQNEAQ come from the germline V gene (reference sequence). J was trimmed by 5 bases and V by 11 bases; bases with no gene match: 5. The CDR3 is 13 amino acids. Study-level findings and limits: Clones of CD4+ and CD8+ blood T cells grew by week 6 at doses of 0.1 to 3.0 mg/kg.

Researchers took blood at baseline, on cycle 4 day 1, and on cycle 7 day 1. About this clone: Its cognate antigen is unknown.

V gene TRBV7-9 combines with J gene TRBJ1-6, with 8 bases matching TRBD1. The source is an adult with an advanced solid tumor such as melanoma, head and neck, liver or kidney cancer. This specimen was CD4+ or CD8+ T cells sorted from blood, taken in a trial of the OX40 agonist ivuxolimab. The chain's CDR3 is CAGATGDNSPLHF. DNA for the CDR3: TGTGCCGGGGCGACAGGGGATAATTCACCCCTCCACTTT.